This entry concerns a single T cell receptor beta chain. Replicate PCRs from sorted subsets contained around 200 ng DNA, which is around 30,000 T cell genomes. Here immunoSEQ multiplex PCR was the method, and the copy in TCRdb shows in-frame clones only, minus some. The table includes some 2 million clones, roughly 95% detected once. Terminally differentiated effector memory CD45RA+ cells were excluded by CCR7 positive selection of CD45RO-negative cells. Healthy HIV-negative adults without recent acute infections or vaccinations served as donors. Caucasian adults living in Nashville, Tennessee, provided all samples. Per the germline V gene, CDR1 is MNHNS and CDR2 is SASEGT. This CDR3 spans 16 amino acids. Deletions cut 1 base from V and 1 base from J, with 13 bases between. The data stem from a study of shared clonotypes between healthy human individuals.

The J gene is TRBJ1-2, the V gene TRBV6-1, with D unclear. This clonotype was sampled from a man aged 18 to 30 in good health. The sample taken for sequencing was naive CD8+ T cells sorted from blood. The CDR3 sequence: CASSEDGTAINYGYTF. DNA for the CDR3: TGTGCCAGCAGTGAAGACGGCACAGCAATTAACTATGGCTACACCTTC.